What follows is one TCR beta chain and its context. The germline V gene encodes CDR1 MGHRA and CDR2 YSYEKL. The CDR3 spans 13 residues. Specified time point: baseline, week 1 (first vaccination visit). As to treatment: pre-vaccination baseline after standard-of-care therapy. Each donor presented with a new WHO grade 3 or 4 astrocytoma that tested IDH1-mutant and showed ATRX loss. The data stem from a study of a mutant IDH1 vaccine in newly diagnosed glioma. At the level of the study: Averaging 40.4 years of age, treated patients were about 60% male and around 40% female. Antecedent treatment encompassed radiotherapy, temozolomide, or their combination; the majority received both.

Clones were read by immunoSEQ multiplex PCR, and TCRdb kept only the in-frame ones, dropping some. The sample carries 80,000 to 100,000 clones, about four fifths recorded once. The rearrangement links TRBV4-1 to TRBJ2-5, with no clear D. The DNA end is a closer match to TRBJ2-7, so the J assignment may be wrong. The receptor comes from a man in his forties with glioma. This material consisted of PBMCs, taken from a glioma patient treated with radiotherapy, temozolomide or both. CDR3 coding DNA: TGCGCCAGCAGCCAAGAGACACGCTACGAGCAGTACTTC. Residues: CASSQETRYEQYF.